The clone carrying this T cell receptor (beta chain) was picked up a small number of times. Its antigen is unknown. With 60 Vbeta and 13 Jbeta primers, the PCR was carried out. Some clones are missing from TCRdb's copy, which holds only in-frame ones; the method was immunoSEQ multiplex PCR. Of 150,000 to 200,000 clones listed, 55% to 65% are singletons. The record originates from a study of cytomegalovirus exposure and HLA in healthy donors. Study observations and caveats: Prior analysis indicated that the majority of TCR beta V segments exhibited productivity approximately 87% or approximately 30% of the time. The likely explanation for a cluster of highly shared sequence variants was sequencing artifact.

V shed 5 bases and J 7 bases; nucleotides not matched to a gene: 1. Germline V gives CDR1 MNHEY, CDR2 SVGAGI. The CDR3 consists of 11 residues. Sample: PBMCs. The chain employs TRBV6-5 and TRBJ1-1, with TRBD1 matching over 7 bases. The origin of this receptor is a man aged 40-55 years in good health and CMV-seronegative. For the CDR3, the DNA is TGTGCCAGCAGTAACAGGGGTGAAGCTTTCTTT. Amino acid sequence: CASSNRGEAFF.